This T cell receptor (beta chain) was retrieved from a study of cytomegalovirus exposure and HLA in healthy donors (dated by TCRdb to the late 2010s). About the study as a whole: An earlier analysis of roughly 570 of the donors reported over 250 Gb of sequence data and around 100 million unique TCR beta sequences obtained from some 200 million T cells. An early release that covered roughly 600 HLA-typed donors contained approximately 300 gigabases of sequencing data and 80 million or so unique TCR sequences. The genetic ancestry cluster associated with self-reported Caucasian donors included 65% to 90% of the roughly 400 genotyped donors. The study aimed to test whether cataloging public T cell receptors could reveal signatures of past pathogen exposure. The study profiled the T cell repertoires of 550 to 700 subjects by immunosequencing and related them to cytomegalovirus serostatus. In addition to the first cohort of 650 to 800 subjects, a separate validation cohort of 100 to 150 different subjects was used. High-throughput TCR immunosequencing, statistical association of individual TCRs with disease status, and machine learning were combined to predict cytomegalovirus infection status. In a later analysis, previously published TCR beta repertoires from 550 to 750 donors were re-analyzed and high-resolution HLA genotyping was added so that TCR occurrence patterns could be studied. In the later analysis, no new phenotypic data were used to find candidate immune exposures; instead, reliance was placed on TCR beta sequences and their occurrence across donors. An earlier analysis of about 600 of the donors used high-throughput TCR beta sequencing to judge whether each TCR beta V gene segment behaved as functional or pseudogenic. Donor age, sex, ethnicity and CMV serostatus were compiled alongside the repertoire data. A later genetic analysis used genome-wide SNP genotypes for about 65% of the roughly 700 donors, treating that subset as a discovery cohort. Every repertoire in the discovery cohort had been generated on one and the same sequencing platform. HLA typing covered class I and class II loci at four-digit resolution. Typing coverage differed by locus: A, B, C, DRB1 and DQB1 were typed in roughly 620-630 donors, DQA1 in about 500, DPA1 in some 600, and DPB1 in roughly 470. About five DR-DQ haplotypes were handled as single units for association and clustering because linkage in the cohort was strong. Among almost 400 genotyped donors of the cohort, an average of approximately 240,000 unique TCR beta nucleotide sequences were sequenced per donor, approximately 20% of them non-productive. Study-level results and caveats: Because some donors lacked HLA typing at each locus, the association tests relied only on the typed subset. Specific HLA alleles were associated with 15,000 to 20,000 TCR beta sequences at a false discovery rate of 0.05 in a later analysis. A few of the identified cytomegalovirus-associated TCR beta chains were confirmed in vitro to be specific for cytomegalovirus antigens. The sequencing pipeline was judged likely to have produced a cluster of highly shared sequence variants as a technical artifact. According to a later analysis, TCR association rates differed among HLA loci, with DRB1 alleles showing the most associated TCRs and HLA-C alleles showing the fewest. The authors suggested that the approach could potentially be generalized to other disease states and immunological phenotypes. Several of the top co-occurrence clusters appeared to be linked to parvovirus B19, influenza, CMV and Epstein-Barr virus, according to a later analysis. In the study, 150 to 200 TCR beta chains were listed as associated with cytomegalovirus. A later analysis found that most CMV-associated TCR beta chains appeared HLA-restricted, with HLA associations seemingly driven largely by CMV exposure. The earlier analysis of 450 to 700 of the donors excluded some 15 rarely observed V segments, including chromosome 9 orphons, because counts were too low. Compared with the approximately 720-donor mean, donors in an Asian-associated ancestry cluster had fewer N-insertions in productive TCRs, according to a later genetic analysis. Presence/absence analyses assumed roughly uniform sequencing depth across donors, an assumption that may not hold. Some IMGT-functional V segments, including TRBV6-2 and TRBV6-3, could not be distinguished by the 87-base-pair reads and were therefore excluded. In an earlier analysis of some 550 of the donors, most TCR beta V segments were observed in productive rearrangements about 87% or about 30% of the time, broadly matching IMGT annotations. CMV serostatus was the only immune exposure information available for the cohort. Linkage disequilibrium might explain the correlated functional status among segregating V segments, but an unknown experimental factor could not be excluded. When HLA alleles, especially DR and DQ, strongly co-occurred, attributing TCR associations to individual alleles was difficult. In this cohort, only TCR beta chains were sequenced, and detectable features were limited by the absence of alpha or paired-chain data. Compared with equally common non-associated chains, HLA-associated TCR beta chains in a later analysis were more clonally expanded and had lower generation probabilities. Cytomegalovirus status was reported to be diagnosed by the classifier with high specificity and sensitivity in both the original and validation cohorts. A later genetic analysis associated a missense DCLRE1C variant with V-gene and J-gene trimming of TCR beta chains, and an independent cohort replicated the association. While some public TCRs were present in many individuals, most TCR sequences turned up only very rarely across donors. A further reported finding was that TCR beta sequences accurately predicted the HLA-A and HLA-B alleles for most subjects in the first cohort.

In total, about 650 healthy bone marrow donors made up the cohort. All cohort members were sampled while nominally healthy, although unrecorded immune exposures were likely present. The donor was CMV seronegative and belonged to the group of several hundred seronegative cohort members. Every donor gave a peripheral blood sample, and the peripheral blood mononuclear cells from that sample were used for TCR beta sequencing. The Qiagen DNeasy Blood Extraction Kit was used to extract genomic DNA from the blood cell samples. Preparation of the library involved the immunoSEQ multiplex PCR assay. The multiplex PCR relied on a mix of 60 forward primers for TCR Vbeta segments and 13 reverse primers for TCR Jbeta segments. The CDR3 region of rearranged TCR beta genes was amplified from genomic DNA by a multiplex PCR assay. The amplified TCR beta libraries were sequenced on the Illumina HiSeq System as 87-base-pair reads. Per the authors' processing: A later analysis counted about 80 million unique TCR beta chains across the 700 or so repertoires, and approximately 11 million of these chains were shared by at least two donors. Raw reads were error-corrected and collapsed into unique sequences by a nearest-neighbor algorithm in which closely related sequences were merged to remove PCR and sequencing errors. Alignment of CDR3 sequences to IMGT reference sequences was used to assign V, D and J gene segments. Each retained sequence needed at least a six-nucleotide match to both a V gene segment and a J gene segment. Rearrangements were classified as productive when the CDR3 lacked stop codons and remained in frame with V and J, and all other rearrangements were classified as non-productive. CDR3 was defined according to IMGT convention as the region running from the second conserved V-encoded cysteine to the conserved J-encoded phenylalanine. In an earlier analysis of roughly 610 of the donors, sequences lacking an unambiguous match to a single V gene segment were excluded. An earlier analysis of 500 to 600 of the donors classified V segments as functional when productive rearrangements were above 56.7% and as segregating when the standard deviation between donors was above 5%. A statistical classification framework was built for diagnosing cytomegalovirus status from the catalog of TCR beta chain sequences. A later analysis assigned V and J genes by comparing TCR nucleotide sequences with IMGT/GENE-DB human TR gene sequences. The TCRdist pipeline was used in a later analysis to assign CDR3 sequences and most-parsimonious VDJ recombination scenarios. In a later analysis, every TCR beta chain was defined by the combination of its CDR3 amino acid sequence and its V-gene family, and reads without a unique V-gene family were dropped. In a later analysis, some 600 highly shared, low-generation-probability nucleotide sequences were removed to address suspected cross-contamination and a sequencing artifact. A later analysis calculated a clonal expansion index for each public chain from normalized within-repertoire ranks of inferred template counts. In a later analysis, generation probabilities were computed using a VDJ recombination model fitted to out-of-frame rearrangements, and the results were checked against IGoR. In a later analysis, hypergeometric tests were used to score TCR-TCR, TCR-HLA and TCR-CMV co-occurrence, with a repertoire-size bias correction applied to TCR pairs. A later analysis estimated false discovery rates by permuting HLA or CMV assignments 20 times. In a later analysis, co-occurring TCRs were grouped using DBSCAN, and TCRdist sequence similarity was added for clustering within HLA-allele-positive subsets. Co-occurrence clustering excluded repertoires with fewer than 30,000 or more than 120,000 public chains, plus five with anomalous nucleotide sharing. As stored in TCRdb, this immuneACCESS dataset retains in-frame rearrangements with V and J assigned. A fraction of the clones does not appear; measured against another copy, unresolved V genes explain less than half of the discrepancy, and the remainder lacks a known reason. Clone size and the V and J calls come from that table; the DNA yielded D and trimming. The sample records 150,000 to 200,000 clones, roughly 81% of which are singletons. Jointly, the top ten make up roughly an eighth of the sample.

On this clone: What antigen it recognizes has not been identified. No clone much larger than this one lies a single base away; base qualities are absent.

Relative to germline, V is missing 8 bases and J is missing 5 bases, with 8 bases of the junction outside any gene match. The CDR3 runs 14 amino acids, cysteine and phenylalanine included. The sequence is cut down to CDR3 DNA, 42 bases in frame from base 1. CDR1 and CDR2 are read off the germline V gene (reference sequence) as MNHNY and SVGAGI. The chain employs TRBV6-6 and TRBJ1-4, and 7 junction bases match TRBD1. Sample: PBMCs. The clonotype was recovered from a woman in her fifties or sixties in good health and CMV-seronegative. The CDR3 sequence is CASFPGQWNEKLFF. The DNA sequence follows: TGTGCCAGCTTCCCGGGACAGTGGAATGAAAAACTGTTTTTT.